This T cell receptor beta chain came from a study of shared clonotypes between healthy human individuals. Broader study findings: Owing to a small donor count, the genetic and exposure-history diversity represented was limited. Large sequencing depth failed to make sorted-subset sequencing complete, rarefaction showed.

Germline CDR1 DFQATT, CDR2 SNEGSKA (reference sequence). The CDR3 spans 11 residues. V lost 3 bases and J lost 9, with 12 bases in between. Investigators divided CD4+ cells into CD45RA+ naive and CD45RA-negative memory subsets. Each replicate PCR on the sorted subsets used around 200 ng DNA (around 30,000 T cell genomes). Sequencing used immunoSEQ multiplex PCR; TCRdb keeps in-frame clones, though not all of them. The sample has about a million clones, over 60% seen once. Note on this clone: Its target is unknown.

Sequencing input: memory CD4+ T cells sorted from blood. Specified subset: CD45RA-negative fraction. V usage is TRBV20-1 and J usage is TRBJ2-7; no reliable D call. The sequence came from a man aged 18-30 years in good health. CDR3 nucleotide sequence: TGCAGTGCTAGGGACCAAACTCGGCAGTACTTC. Protein sequence: CSARDQTRQYF.